This T cell receptor (beta chain) emerged from a study of T cell responses to AZD1222 COVID-19 vaccine. Germline CDR1 is LGHDT and CDR2 is YNNKEL (reference sequence). Trimming left V 6 bases short and J 7 bases short, with 19 bases between. This CDR3 spans 15 amino acids. General study findings and limits: At study baseline, merely a handful of AZD1222 recipients were seropositive. White British ancestry dominated among donors, who included more females, and clonal diversity was possibly underestimated.

Clones were sequenced by immunoSEQ multiplex PCR, and TCRdb holds only the in-frame ones, with some missing. The profile shows about 120,000 clones, more than 70% of them singletons. With respect to this clone: Its antigen is not known.

The sample in question was peripheral blood, obtained on day 0 of AZD1222 vaccination. V and J are TRBV3-1 (or the pseudogene TRBV3-2) and TRBJ2-4; possibly TRBD1 for D (6 bases). The receptor was derived from an adult in good health. The CDR3 coding sequence is TGTGCCAGCAGTCCAGACAACGGAAGGGGGAACATTCAGTACTTC. This sequence encodes CASSPDNGRGNIQYF.